The 11 T cell receptor beta chains presented below share a single source sample, sequenced in a study of identical twins. TCRdb used MiXCR to reprocess the 5' RACE reads, holding one entry per CDR3 protein. Here the sample spans about 200,000 distinct CDR3 sequences, under 12% being singletons. Sequenced material: memory T cells sorted from blood. These receptor sequences come from a man aged 45-60 years in good health.

In regard to this clonotype: This may arise from a read error, as a much more abundant clone is one base away. The rearrangement joins TRBV5-1 to TRBJ2-1; D might be TRBD1 or TRBD2, each matching 5 bases. Trimming removed 2 bases at V and 8 bases at J, with 17 bases between. The germline V gene has CDR1 SGHRS and CDR2 YFSETQ. The CDR3 spans 15 residues. This CDR3 is CASSFGASVADEQFF. The CDR3 DNA reads as TGCGCCAGCAGCTTCGGGGCGTCCGTCGCGGATGAGCAGTTCTTC.

On this clonotype: This may be a read error, as it is one base from a much larger clone. V usage is TRBV12-3 or TRBV12-4 and J usage is TRBJ1-3; D call uncertain. The CDR3 runs 14 residues. Trimming pared 6 bases from V and 11 bases from J, leaving 20 bases between. CDR3 DNA sequence: TGTGCCAGCAGCTTCCGGGAATCCTTCTACGCCATATATTTT. It codes for CASSFRESFYAIYF.

This clonotype was observed at least ten times. The genes are TRBV5-1 and TRBJ1-2, with TRBD1 matching 10 bases. The germline gives CDR1 SGHRS, CDR2 YFSETQ. The CDR3 has 16 amino acids. The V segment lost 1 base and the J segment 4 bases; nucleotides outside the gene matches: 7. For the CDR3, the DNA is TGCGCCAGCAGCTTGTTACCGGGACAGGGGACCTATGGCTACACCTTC. This codes for CASSLLPGQGTYGYTF.

The rearrangement uses TRBV10-3 and TRBJ2-7, with 9 bases lining up with TRBD2. The CDR3 has 13 residues. Trimming at V came to 10 bases and at J to 1 base, leaving 5 bases not matched to a gene. The V gene's germline CDR1 is ENHRY and CDR2 SYGVKD. In nucleotides, the CDR3 is TGTGCCACAGGACTAGCGAGATCCTACGAGCAGTACTTC. Protein product: CATGLARSYEQYF.

This clonotype has at least ten counts. The chain couples TRBV20-1 to TRBJ2-3; D gene ambiguous. This CDR3 spans 11 amino acids. Per germline, CDR1 DFQATT and CDR2 SNEGSKA (reference sequence). V was cut by 7 bases and J by 2 bases, with 7 bases left in between. CDR3 sequence reads: CSGRITDTQYF. The CDR3 DNA is TGCAGTGGACGGATCACAGATACGCAGTATTTT.

There are many counts of this clonotype. The chain has TRBV20-1 and TRBJ1-6; maybe TRBD1 (5 bases). Germline values: CDR1 DFQATT, CDR2 SNEGSKA (reference sequence). V lost 0 bases, J lost 3 bases, and 9 bases lay in between. The CDR3 spans 15 residues. CDR3 nucleotides: TGCAGTGCTAGAGATCTTCAGGGCTATAATTCACCCCTCCACTTT. Translated: CSARDLQGYNSPLHF.

This chain joins TRBV4-3 and TRBJ1-2; TRBD1 is a possible D gene (6 bases). Trimming took 0 bases from V and 7 from J, leaving 12 bases between them. The CDR3 covers 14 residues. Germline V gene data show CDR1 as LGHNA and CDR2 as YSLEER. The CDR3 spells CASSQDLVGGGYTF. CDR3 bases: TGCGCCAGCAGCCAAGATTTGGTAGGGGGTGGCTACACCTTC.

This clonotype was counted many times. The J gene is TRBJ2-1, the V gene TRBV24-1; D call uncertain. The germline V gene has CDR1 KGHDR and CDR2 SFDVKD. V was clipped by 2 bases and J by 6 bases, with 4 bases between them. The CDR3 covers 12 residues. The CDR3 sequence is CATSDYPNEQFF. CDR3 sequence (DNA): TGTGCCACCAGTGATTATCCCAATGAGCAGTTCTTC.

This clonotype was seen more than once but under ten times. The chain recombines TRBV28 with TRBJ1-1; tentatively, D is TRBD1 (6 bases). Trimming took 4 bases from V and 5 from J, leaving 17 bases between them. The CDR3 contains 15 residues. From germline, CDR1 is MDHEN and CDR2 SYDVKM. CDR3 bases: TGTGCCAGCAGTTCCCCGGGGGCCGGGGGGACTGAAGCTTTCTTT. This encodes CASSSPGAGGTEAFF.

This clonotype was detected many times. The V and J genes are TRBV3-1 and TRBJ2-1; TRBD2 agrees at 8 bases. V was clipped by 0 bases and J by 0 bases; unmatched bases: 4. CDR3 size: 17 residues. The germline gives CDR1 LGHDT, CDR2 YNNKEL (reference sequence). The CDR3 protein is CASSQDGLALSYNEQFF. The CDR3 DNA reads TGTGCCAGCAGCCAAGATGGACTAGCCCTCTCCTACAATGAGCAGTTCTTC.

This clonotype was counted at least ten times. The chain carries TRBV28 and TRBJ2-7, with 7 positions matching TRBD2. The CDR3 is 14 residues long. The V gene end was trimmed by 2 bases and the J gene end by 3 bases; junction bases not matched to a gene: 4. Per germline, CDR1 MDHEN and CDR2 SYDVKM. The CDR3 DNA reads TGTGCCAGCAGTTTAGGGGGGGGTTTCTACGAGCAGTACTTC. Residues: CASSLGGGFYEQYF.